The entry below describes one T cell receptor (delta chain). The data are from a study of gamma-delta T cells after stem cell transplantation. TCRdb called clones from the RT-PCR reads again using CATT. The profile covers 13,000 to 15,000 delta-chain clones, with about 32% appearing a single time and less than 4.5% taken by the ten largest. V dropped 2 bases and J dropped 6 bases, with 16 bases sitting between them. The V gene's germline CDR1 is TSWWSYY and CDR2 QGS. The CDR3 is 15 residues long. This receptor was obtained from a human donor. It is not recorded whose cells these are; they may come from a transplant donor. V is TRDV1 and J is TRDJ1; D perhaps matches TRDD2 (5 bases). Sequencing was performed on gamma-delta T cells. The CDR3 nucleotides are TGTGCTCTTGGGGAATCCCGCCCTTCGCCCTATAAACTCATCTTT. Its translation is CALGESRPSPYKLIF.